This is a list of T cell receptor beta chains from one sample in a study of T cell responses to AZD1222 COVID-19 vaccine. Generated by immunoSEQ multiplex PCR, the TCRdb table keeps only in-frame clones and is missing some. The sample holds around 130,000 clones; approximately 83% are singletons and the top ten take about 1.6%. This sample comprised peripheral blood, obtained on day 0 of AZD1222 vaccination. All receptors derive from an adult in good health. The CDR3 runs from the conserved cysteine through the conserved F or W. A D gene is named only where the DNA matches it firmly. Expanded clones are given a class, and other clones once, few, many or no size at all.

>.|TRBJ1-1|.|TRBV28|11
TGTGCCATCGGGGGGAACACTGAAGCTTTCTTT
CAIGGNTEAFF
>TRBD2|TRBJ2-3|.|TRBV9|17
TGTGCCAGCAGCGCCCACTTCGGACTAGTCGGGTCAGATACGCAGTATTTT
CASSAHFGLVGSDTQYF
>.|TRBJ1-4|.|TRBV29-1|14
TGCAGCGTTGAATTTACCAACCTGGGGGAAAAACTGTTTTTT
CSVEFTNLGEKLFF
>.|TRBJ2-7|once|TRBV10-3|15
TGTGCCATCAGTGAGGGCACTATACGTGAGTGGGAGCAGTACTTC
CAISEGTIREWEQYF
>.|TRBJ1-2|.|TRBV6-1|18
TGTGCCAGCAGTGTCTATTGGGGCTTGGGGGGCGGGCCCCATGGCTACACCTTC
CASSVYWGLGGGPHGYTF
>.|TRBJ1-4|.|TRBV6-5|15
TGTGCCAGCAGTAGATACCAGGGGCGCCCGGCTACCACCTATTTT
CASSRYQGRPATTYF
>TRBD1|TRBJ1-5|.|TRBV6-6|17
TGTGCCAGCAGTCCCGGTCCCGGGACAGGGGCGAATCAGCCCCAGCATTTT
CASSPGPGTGANQPQHF
>TRBD1|TRBJ1-1|.|TRBV5-1|16
TGCGCCAGCAGCTCAAGCCAGGGGGCCTTGAACACTGAAGCTTTCTTT
CASSSSQGALNTEAFF
>.|TRBJ2-1|once|TRBV6-5|16
TGTGCCAGCAGTTTTCATACAGGAAACTCCTACAATGAGCAGTTCTTC
CASSFHTGNSYNEQFF
>TRBD1|TRBJ1-2|.|TRBV7-8|14
TGTGCCAGCAGCTTAGGGGACAGGGCCCGGGGCTACACCTTC
CASSLGDRARGYTF
>.|TRBJ1-2|.|TRBV29-1|13
TGCAGCGTTGAAAGGGTTGGGGGCTATGGCTACACCTTC
CSVERVGGYGYTF
>.|TRBJ1-1|.|TRBV18|13
TGTGCCAGCTCCATCCGAGGGTCTCCTGAAGCTTTCTTT
CASSIRGSPEAFF
>.|TRBJ2-7|medium-sized|TRBV2|12
TGTGCCAGCAGTGACAGCTTCTACGAGCAGTACTTC
CASSDSFYEQYF
>TRBD1|TRBJ2-3|.|TRBV7-2|16
TGTGCCAGCAGCTTAGCGAGAACAGGGGGCCAAGATACGCAGTATTTT
CASSLARTGGQDTQYF
>.|TRBJ1-1|.|TRBV5-1|15
TGCGCCAGCAGCGGACCAGGGGACTGGAACACTGAAGCTTTCTTT
CASSGPGDWNTEAFF
>TRBD1|TRBJ2-3|.|TRBV6-5|15
TGTGCCAGCAGTTCGGACAGGGGAAGCACAGATACGCAGTATTTT
CASSSDRGSTDTQYF
>TRBD1|TRBJ1-4|.|TRBV7-3|16
TGTGCCAGCAGCTTAGAAAGGACAGGGGGACGAGAAAAACTGTTTTTT
CASSLERTGGREKLFF
>.|TRBJ1-5|.|TRBV12-2|17
TGTGCAAGTCGCTTTGGTACAGTCGCTTATAGCAATCAGCCCCAGCATTTT
CASRFGTVAYSNQPQHF
>.|TRBJ2-3|.|TRBV20-1|14
TGCAGTGCTAGTACAAGCGGATACACAGATACGCAGTATTTT
CSASTSGYTDTQYF
>TRBD1|TRBJ2-7|.|TRBV29-1|13
TGCAGCGTTGGGAGACAGGGGGGATACGAGCAGTACTTC
CSVGRQGGYEQYF
>TRBD2|TRBJ2-1|.|TRBV27|16
TGTGCCAGCAGGCCGGCAAGCGGGATCCCCTACAATGAGCAGTTCTTC
CASRPASGIPYNEQFF
>.|TRBJ1-2|.|TRBV10-2|14
TGCGCCAGCAGTGAGGGGAGAGCTAACTATGGCTACACCTTC
CASSEGRANYGYTF
>TRBD1|TRBJ2-3|.|TRBV5-6|17
TGTGCCAGCAGCTCCTACACCCGACAGGGTCTCACAGATACGCAGTATTTT
CASSSYTRQGLTDTQYF
>TRBD1|TRBJ1-2|.|TRBV12-5|16
TGTGCTAGTGGTTTGGTACTGGGACAGGGGTTGGAGGGCTACACCTTC
CASGLVLGQGLEGYTF
>.|TRBJ2-3|.|TRBV7-2|13
TGTGCCAGCAGCTTAGAGAGAACAGATACGCAGTATTTT
CASSLERTDTQYF
>TRBD1|TRBJ1-1|.|TRBV18|14
TGTGCCAGCTCAACCACAGGGGGGAACACTGAAGCTTTCTTT
CASSTTGGNTEAFF
>TRBD2|TRBJ2-5|.|TRBV6-2/TRBV6-3|16
TGTGCCAGCAGTTACGCTATGGCGGGAGGGCAAGAGACCCAGTACTTC
CASSYAMAGGQETQYF